This TCR beta chain was observed in a study of shared clonotypes between healthy human individuals. Study conclusions and caveats: Naive CD4 clonotype sharing across several donors was 5% to 6%. Naive subsets generally had larger estimated richness than memory subsets.

Methods used by the authors: There were no quality scores in the junction-only immunoSEQ sequences, so filtering differed. Method: immunoSEQ multiplex PCR; TCRdb's copy keeps in-frame clones and lacks some. V, J and clone size were drawn from that table, and D and trimming were deduced from the DNA. The sample carries almost 700,000 clones, around 90% recorded once. Naive CD8 cells lacked CD45RO and underwent positive selection for CCR7, leaving out terminally differentiated effector memory CD45RA+ cells. On this clone itself: What it binds is unknown.

This CDR3 has 15 residues. Trimming removed 6 bases at V and 0 bases at J, with 12 bases between. Germline CDR1 and CDR2: SNHLY and FYNNEI. This sequence joins TRBV2 and TRBJ2-1; D possibly matches TRBD1 or TRBD2 (5 bases each). The receptor was isolated from a man in his thirties or forties in good health. What was sequenced was naive CD8+ T cells sorted from blood. The CDR3: CASSPDTSSYNEQFF. The CDR3 region has the DNA TGTGCCAGCAGCCCGGACACTAGCTCCTACAATGAGCAGTTCTTC.